Listed below are T cell receptor beta chains from one sample, sequenced in a study of identical twins. TCRdb called the 5' RACE reads again in MiXCR, with one record for every CDR3 protein. The data contain fewer than 900,000 distinct CDR3 sequences, about 18% of them singletons. This same sample was also part of a study on T cells expressing NK-cell markers.

Sequencing was carried out using PBMCs. Source of these receptors: a woman aged 18-35 years in good health. CDR3s include the opening cysteine and the closing phenylalanine or tryptophan. The D gene is left open where the match is weak. Some rows mark clone size as missing; the rest say once, few, many or name a class of expanded clone.

v_gene: TRBV11-2; abundance: many; j_gene: TRBJ2-2; d_gene: -; CDR3aa: CASSSTGELFF; CDR3nt: TGTGCCAGCAGCTCTACCGGGGAGCTGTTTTTT
v_gene: TRBV20-1; abundance: -; j_gene: TRBJ2-3; d_gene: -; CDR3aa: CSARVGGSSSTDTQYF; CDR3nt: TGCAGTGCTAGGGTAGGAGGATCGTCTAGCACAGATACGCAGTATTTT
v_gene: TRBV6-1; abundance: -; j_gene: TRBJ2-3; d_gene: -; CDR3aa: CASHGTFTDTQYF; CDR3nt: TGTGCCAGCCACGGGACCTTCACAGATACGCAGTATTTT
v_gene: TRBV5-1; abundance: -; j_gene: TRBJ2-2; d_gene: -; CDR3aa: CASSLGPISGRELFF; CDR3nt: TGCGCCAGCAGCTTGGGTCCTATATCGGGCCGGGAGCTGTTTTTT
v_gene: TRBV7-6; abundance: few; j_gene: TRBJ1-6; d_gene: -; CDR3aa: CASSLVGGGHINSPLHF; CDR3nt: TGTGCCAGCAGCTTAGTCGGCGGGGGCCATATAAATTCACCCCTCCACTTT
v_gene: TRBV7-2; abundance: -; j_gene: TRBJ2-3; d_gene: -; CDR3aa: CASSSSRGSTDTQYF; CDR3nt: TGTGCCAGCAGCTCGAGTCGGGGGAGCACAGATACGCAGTATTTT
v_gene: TRBV4-3; abundance: few; j_gene: TRBJ2-3; d_gene: TRBD2; CDR3aa: CASSRGGTLVPTDTQYF; CDR3nt: TGCGCCAGCAGCCGGGGGGGGACTTTGGTGCCCACAGATACGCAGTATTTT
v_gene: TRBV12-3/TRBV12-4; abundance: many; j_gene: TRBJ2-7; d_gene: -; CDR3aa: CASSLGGGYEQYF; CDR3nt: TGTGCCAGCAGCCTGGGTGGGGGCTACGAGCAGTACTTC
v_gene: TRBV7-8; abundance: -; j_gene: TRBJ2-3; d_gene: -; CDR3aa: CASSSKRAKRSTDTQYF; CDR3nt: TGTGCCAGCAGCTCTAAGCGGGCTAAGAGGAGCACAGATACGCAGTATTTT
v_gene: TRBV10-3; abundance: few; j_gene: TRBJ2-1; d_gene: TRBD1; CDR3aa: CAISADREHNEQFF; CDR3nt: TGTGCCATCAGTGCGGACAGGGAGCACAATGAGCAGTTCTTC
v_gene: TRBV7-6; abundance: -; j_gene: TRBJ2-3; d_gene: -; CDR3aa: CASSRGTLWGGTDTQYF; CDR3nt: TGTGCCAGCAGCCGGGGTACTCTCTGGGGCGGCACAGATACGCAGTATTTT
v_gene: TRBV5-1; abundance: -; j_gene: TRBJ1-1; d_gene: -; CDR3aa: CASSLSENTEAFF; CDR3nt: TGTGCCAGCAGCTTGTCGGAGAACACTGAAGCTTTCTTT
v_gene: TRBV20-1; abundance: many; j_gene: TRBJ1-3; d_gene: TRBD1; CDR3aa: CSATGGAGNTIYF; CDR3nt: TGCAGTGCTACAGGGGGCGCTGGAAACACCATATATTTT
v_gene: TRBV15; abundance: -; j_gene: TRBJ2-5; d_gene: TRBD1; CDR3aa: CATSGRWTGQETQYF; CDR3nt: TGTGCCACCAGCGGGCGGTGGACAGGTCAAGAGACCCAGTACTTC
v_gene: TRBV20-1; abundance: -; j_gene: TRBJ2-3; d_gene: -; CDR3aa: CSASFSQLRLARTDTQYF; CDR3nt: TGCAGTGCTAGTTTCTCCCAATTGAGGCTAGCCCGCACAGATACGCAGTATTTT
v_gene: TRBV5-8; abundance: -; j_gene: TRBJ2-1; d_gene: -; CDR3aa: CASSLYGTANEQFF; CDR3nt: TGTGCCAGCAGCTTATATGGGACCGCTAATGAGCAGTTCTTC
v_gene: TRBV20-1; abundance: -; j_gene: TRBJ2-1; d_gene: TRBD2; CDR3aa: CSALGSSGGAGSSEQFF; CDR3nt: TGCAGTGCTCTAGGGTCTAGCGGGGGGGCCGGATCGAGTGAGCAGTTCTTC
v_gene: TRBV6-2/TRBV6-3; abundance: -; j_gene: TRBJ1-2; d_gene: -; CDR3aa: CVTFPRTQGGYTF; CDR3nt: TGTGTCACATTCCCCCGCACTCAAGGAGGCTACACCTTC
v_gene: TRBV15; abundance: -; j_gene: TRBJ2-1; d_gene: -; CDR3aa: CATSGQRGPEQFF; CDR3nt: TGTGCCACCAGCGGACAGAGGGGCCCTGAGCAGTTCTTC
v_gene: TRBV11-2; abundance: many; j_gene: TRBJ1-2; d_gene: -; CDR3aa: CASSLVGSGEHGYTF; CDR3nt: TGTGCCAGCAGCTTAGTAGGTTCAGGGGAGCATGGCTACACCTTC
v_gene: TRBV12-3/TRBV12-4; abundance: -; j_gene: TRBJ2-5; d_gene: -; CDR3aa: CASSQARAGETQYF; CDR3nt: TGTGCCAGCAGCCAGGCTAGGGCGGGAGAGACCCAGTACTTC
v_gene: TRBV12-3/TRBV12-4; abundance: many; j_gene: TRBJ1-5; d_gene: -; CDR3aa: CASRSGDVDQPQHF; CDR3nt: TGTGCCAGCAGATCGGGGGATGTGGATCAGCCCCAGCATTTT
v_gene: TRBV10-3; abundance: -; j_gene: TRBJ2-3; d_gene: TRBD1; CDR3aa: CAISDPRDGTGDPDTQYF; CDR3nt: TGTGCCATCAGTGACCCCCGAGACGGGACAGGGGATCCAGATACGCAGTATTTT
v_gene: TRBV12-3/TRBV12-4; abundance: few; j_gene: TRBJ2-7; d_gene: TRBD1; CDR3aa: CASSGTGGEQYF; CDR3nt: TGTGCCAGCAGTGGGACAGGGGGCGAGCAGTACTTC